This TCR beta chain stems from a study of T-cell reconstitution after alpha-beta-depleted transplantation in children. Study-wide results and caveats: Fresh T-cell production supplied most of the T-cell counts and diversity seen one year after transplant. Reportedly, alpha-beta T cells present about two months post-transplant originated from several hundred expanded clones of graft origin. At day 60, the high TCRbeta diversity found in some patients originated from recipient T cells and thymic progenitors that had survived.

Preparation of the TCRbeta library was carried out with unique molecular identifiers. TCRdb ran MiXCR on the PCR reads and lists one entry per CDR3 protein. The table shows more than 90,000 distinct CDR3 sequences, with 9% to 12% occurring only once. Of note for this clonotype: The antigen remains unidentified.

In germline, CDR1 is SQVTM, CDR2 ANQGSEA. V gave up 8 bases and J gave up 5 bases, with 46 bases separating them. This CDR3 has 23 residues. J is TRBJ2-1 and V is TRBV29-1, with D perhaps being TRBD1 or TRBD2 (5 bases each). The sample here was PBMCs, taken before TCRalphabeta/CD19-depleted stem cell transplant. The sequence was collected from a boy between 2 and 15 years old with acute lymphoblastic leukemia, due to receive a stem cell transplant. For the CDR3, the DNA is TGCAGCATAAGCGTTATTAAACGGACACCCAGGGTGGGAGCCGAACGCCGGAACAATGAGCAGTTCTTC. It yields the protein CSISVIKRTPRVGAERRNNEQFF.